The clone carrying this T cell receptor beta chain was detected a few times. Its target is unknown. Constant-segment-primed 5'RACE gave TCR alpha and TCR beta cDNA libraries with sample barcodes and UMIs. TCRdb re-analysed the 5' RACE reads in MiXCR, keeping a single row per CDR3 protein. Of about 100,000 distinct CDR3 sequences in the sample, 11% were seen once. This sample is part of a study of T-cell memory formation after mild COVID-19. Study-level points and caveats: Clones shrinking from day 15 to 85 showed even CD4/CD8 mixes; later expanders tilted CD4+. There was no confirmation that second-wave clones peaking on day 37 were SARS-CoV-2 specific.

The junction had 4 bases not matched to a gene; V was cut back by 0 bases and J by 4 bases. The CDR3 is made up of 16 amino acids. Per germline, CDR1 MNHNY and CDR2 SVGAGI (reference sequence). The source is a man younger than 35 who had mild COVID-19 (a few samples of this study predate the infection). Cell type and time point are not known. The chain recombines TRBV6-6 with TRBJ2-3; TRBD2 agrees at 10 bases. The sequencing input was PBMCs or a T cell subset sorted from them (not recorded which). This CDR3 reads CASSYSGLAASDTQYF. Here the CDR3 DNA reads TGTGCCAGCAGTTACTCCGGACTAGCGGCGTCAGATACGCAGTATTTT.